The 20 T cell receptor beta chains reported below all come from one sample, sequenced in a study of shared clonotypes between healthy human individuals. The assay was immunoSEQ multiplex PCR, and TCRdb's table has in-frame clones only and misses some. The data show millions of clones, approximately 95% seen once. Source material: naive CD4+ T cells sorted from blood. Subset indicated: CD45RA+ positively selected. Receptors were obtained from a man younger than 35 in good health.

The chain employs TRBV28 and TRBJ1-5; 9 bases align to TRBD1. Germline-derived CDR1 and CDR2 are MDHEN and SYDVKM. Trimming removed 5 bases from V and 6 bases from J; junction bases left unmatched: 8. There are 15 residues in the CDR3. Here the CDR3 DNA reads TGTGCCAGCAGTCCCCCGGGACAGGGACCTCAGCCCCAGCATTTT. Its protein is CASSPPGQGPQPQHF.

The J gene is TRBJ2-7, the V gene TRBV18; the match to TRBD1 covers 8 bases. V was clipped by 8 bases and J by 4 bases; unmatched bases: 13. This CDR3 is built from 15 residues. Germline V gene sequence: CDR1 KGHSH, CDR2 LQKENI. CDR3 sequence reads: CASPYPGQDEYEQYF. CDR3 DNA: TGTGCCAGCCCATACCCGGGACAGGACGAGTACGAGCAGTACTTC.

This rearrangement joins TRBV28 to TRBJ2-7, with TRBD1 matching over 7 bases. This CDR3 region has 14 residues. Germline V gene data show CDR1 as MDHEN and CDR2 as SYDVKM. The V gene end was trimmed by 5 bases and the J gene end by 6 bases; junction bases not matched to a gene: 10. CDR3 region: CASSPARTGAEQYF. In DNA, the CDR3 is TGTGCCAGCAGTCCCGCCCGGACAGGTGCCGAGCAGTACTTC.

This chain links TRBV6-5 with TRBJ1-5; the D is unclear. There are 14 residues in the CDR3. CDR1 MNHEY and CDR2 SVGAGI come from the germline V gene. V lost 5 bases and J lost 0, with 8 bases in between. CDR3 DNA sequence: TGTGCCAGCAGTGCGACACTTAGCAATCAGCCCCAGCATTTT. It is translated as CASSATLSNQPQHF.

J is TRBJ1-5 and V is TRBV10-3, with 8 nucleotides matching TRBD1. Germline lookup yields CDR1 ENHRY and CDR2 SYGVKD. This CDR3 contains 14 residues. The junction had 4 bases not matched to a gene; V was cut back by 5 bases and J by 4 bases. In nucleotides, the CDR3 is TGTGCCATCAGTCCAGGGGGCCGAAATCAGCCCCAGCATTTT. Amino acid sequence: CAISPGGRNQPQHF.

V is TRBV10-1 and J is TRBJ2-5; D is uncertain. Germline assignment: CDR1 WNHNN and CDR2 SYGVQD (reference sequence). With 3 bases removed from V and 2 bases from J, the gap between germline ends came to 4 bases. This CDR3 region has 12 residues. The DNA of the CDR3 is TGCGCCAGCAGTGATGGTCAAGAGACCCAGTACTTC. It codes for CASSDGQETQYF.

This rearrangement joins TRBV12-5 to TRBJ1-1; TRBD1 matches at 10 bases. V shed 2 bases, J shed 7 bases, and the junction held 10 bases outside the gene matches. This CDR3 is built from 16 residues. CDR1 is LGHNT, CDR2 FRNRAP, per germline. The CDR3 here is CASGLPPGQGLGEAFF. Here the CDR3 DNA reads TGTGCTAGTGGTTTGCCCCCGGGACAGGGGTTGGGTGAAGCTTTCTTT. The full variable domain, its missing parts supplied by reference TRBV12-5 and TRBJ1-1, is DARVTQTPRHKVTEMGQEVTMRCQPILGHNTVFWYRQTMMQGLELLAYFRNRAPLDDSGMPKDRFSAEMPDATLATLKIQPSEPRDSAVYFCASGLPPGQGLGEAFFGQGTRLTVV.

The chain has TRBV10-3 and TRBJ1-2; D is unclear. From germline, CDR1 is ENHRY and CDR2 SYGVKD. Trimming shortened V by 2 bases and J by 1 base, and 14 bases separated the two germline ends. This CDR3 comprises 16 residues. CDR3 loop: CAISEPTAPINYGYTF. In DNA, the CDR3 is TGTGCCATCAGTGAGCCGACGGCGCCGATTAACTATGGCTACACCTTC.

The chain uses TRBV7-3 and TRBJ2-2; D might be TRBD1 (5 bases). CDR1 and CDR2 (germline): SGHTA, FQGTGA. V lost 4 bases to trimming and J lost 4 bases, with 10 bases between them. This CDR3 region has 14 residues. The CDR3 reads CASSSQGFTGELFF. CDR3 nucleotides: TGTGCCAGCAGCTCCCAGGGTTTCACCGGGGAGCTGTTTTTT.

The chain uses TRBV25-1 and TRBJ1-2, with D uncertain. V lost 9 bases and J lost 5, with 10 bases in between. The germline V gene has CDR1 MGHDK and CDR2 SYGVNS. This CDR3 has 11 residues. The CDR3 sequence: CARRKQYGYTF. In nucleotides, the CDR3 is TGTGCCAGAAGGAAGCAATATGGCTACACCTTC.

A word on this clone: This same CDR3 is encoded by further DNA sequences in the sample. The CDR3 loop reads CASSLGGMNTEAFF. In DNA form, the CDR3 reads TGCGCCAGCAGCTTGGGGGGAATGAACACTGAAGCTTTCTTT. The genes are TRBV5-1 and TRBJ1-1; no clear D gene. The CDR3 runs to 14 residues. The V and J ends lost 0 bases and 0 bases respectively, with 6 bases between them. The germline V gene has CDR1 SGHRS and CDR2 YFSETQ.

The gene calls are TRBV6-5 and TRBJ2-1; 12 nucleotides agree with TRBD1. The CDR3 contains 15 residues. Trimming took 5 bases from V and 8 from J; bases not matched to a gene: 7. Germline V gives CDR1 MNHEY, CDR2 SVGAGI. This CDR3 reads CASSGGDRGRDEQFF. The CDR3 DNA is TGTGCCAGCAGTGGAGGGGACAGGGGGCGCGATGAGCAGTTCTTC.

This rearrangement joins TRBV14 to TRBJ2-7; D perhaps matches TRBD2 (5 bases). CDR1 and CDR2 from the germline V gene are SGHDN and FVKESK. The CDR3 runs 11 residues. V was pared by 2 bases and J by 7 bases, with 6 bases between. The CDR3 sequence is CASSQSGEQYF. The CDR3 nucleotides are TGTGCCAGCAGCCAATCGGGGGAGCAGTACTTC.

The chain uses TRBV5-1 and TRBJ2-1, with 7 positions matching TRBD1. Germline CDR1 is SGHRS and CDR2 is YFSETQ. The trim removed 4 bases at V and 5 bases at J, leaving 6 bases unmatched. This CDR3 has 14 amino acids. In DNA form, the CDR3 reads TGCGCCAGCAGCGCGCTTACAGGGGACAATGAGCAGTTCTTC. Protein: CASSALTGDNEQFF.

This sequence joins TRBV5-1 and TRBJ1-3, with D unclear. The V gene lost 2 bases and the J gene lost 0 bases, with 6 bases spanning the gap. Germline lookup yields CDR1 SGHRS and CDR2 YFSETQ. The CDR3 totals 14 residues. Written as DNA, the CDR3 is TGCGCCAGCAGCTTACAAAGCTCTGGAAACACCATATATTTT. It translates to CASSLQSSGNTIYF.

This chain links TRBV7-9 with TRBJ2-3, with TRBD2 identical over 7 bases. This CDR3 is 17 amino acids long. J was trimmed by 3 bases and V by 4 bases; bases with no gene match: 13. The germline CDR1 and CDR2 sequences are SEHNR and FQNEAQ (reference sequence). The CDR3 DNA reads as TGTGCCAGCAGCTCCCCCGGTGGGGGACTAATGACAGATACGCAGTATTTT. It is translated as CASSSPGGGLMTDTQYF.

The V gene is TRBV27, the J gene TRBJ1-5; D is undetermined. Germline CDR1 MNHEY, CDR2 SMNVEV (reference sequence). V gave up 8 bases and J gave up 7 bases, with 6 bases separating them. The length of the CDR3 is 10 residues. CDR3 bases: TGTGCCAGCGGAAGACAGCCCCAGCATTTT. Residues: CASGRQPQHF.

V gene TRBV6-1 combines with J gene TRBJ2-2; D possibly uses TRBD1 or TRBD2 (5 bases each). CDR3 length: 15 amino acids. Germline V lookup: CDR1 MNHNS, CDR2 SASEGT. Between the trimmed V and J ends, which lost 7 bases and 5 bases, there was a span of 17 bases. This CDR3 is CASTEGSLLTGELFF. The DNA of the CDR3 is TGTGCCAGCACCGAGGGGTCCCTTCTGACCGGGGAGCTGTTTTTT.

V is TRBV27 and J is TRBJ2-7, with D perhaps being TRBD1 or TRBD2 (5 bases each). The ends were cut back, 5 bases at V and 1 base at J, with 15 bases in the middle. This CDR3 region has 15 residues. The germline V gene encodes CDR1 MNHEY and CDR2 SMNVEV (reference sequence). CDR3 sequence reads: CASSASGTESYEQYF. The DNA of the CDR3 is TGTGCCAGCAGTGCGTCCGGGACGGAATCCTACGAGCAGTACTTC.

The chain employs TRBV29-1 and TRBJ1-1, with 9 bases lining up with TRBD1. The CDR3 has 17 amino acids. Germline-derived CDR1 and CDR2 are SQVTM and ANQGSEA. J lost 3 bases, V lost 6 bases, and 17 bases had no gene match. The CDR3 DNA sequence: TGCAGCGTATTCAACCCTACGACAGGGGGGGGATACACTGAAGCTTTCTTT. Translated: CSVFNPTTGGGYTEAFF.